Following are 11 T cell receptor beta chains from one sample sequenced in a study of OX40 agonist ivuxolimab in advanced cancers. The data were produced by immunoSEQ multiplex PCR, yet TCRdb's version contains in-frame clones alone and is incomplete. The data show 90,000 to 100,000 clones, about 91% seen once. The material sequenced was CD4+ or CD8+ T cells sorted from blood, taken in a trial of the OX40 agonist ivuxolimab. Receptors were obtained from an adult with an advanced solid tumor such as melanoma, head and neck, liver or kidney cancer.

J is TRBJ2-5 and V is TRBV6-5; 9 nucleotides match TRBD1. V shed 2 bases and J 1 base; nucleotides not matched to a gene: 5. Germline assignment: CDR1 MNHEY and CDR2 SVGAGI. CDR3 size: 16 residues. CDR3 amino acids: CASSYGQGSSQETQYF. As DNA, the CDR3 is TGTGCCAGCAGTTACGGACAGGGGTCGTCCCAAGAGACCCAGTACTTC.

V is TRBV4-3 and J is TRBJ2-7, with D possibly matching TRBD1 (6 bases). Germline V gives CDR1 LGHNA, CDR2 YSLEER. Trimming stripped 0 bases from V and 5 bases from J, with 14 bases between. This CDR3 has 15 amino acids. The CDR3 loop is CASSQELGAVDEQYF. CDR3 nucleotide sequence: TGCGCCAGCAGCCAAGAACTGGGGGCGGTCGACGAGCAGTACTTC.

In this sample, this clone turned up once. The rearrangement joins TRBV5-1 to TRBJ2-1, with D maybe TRBD1 (6 bases). Germline V CDR1 and CDR2: SGHRS, YFSETQ. CDR3 length: 18 residues. With 3 bases removed from V and 3 bases from J, the gap between germline ends came to 22 bases. The CDR3 is CASSSNTQGIRLYNEQFF. CDR3 DNA sequence: TGCGCCAGCAGCTCAAACACCCAGGGGATTCGCCTCTACAATGAGCAGTTCTTC.

The chain has TRBV27 and TRBJ1-1; the D gene is possibly TRBD1 (5 bases). Trimming cost V 7 bases and J 2 bases, with 11 bases left between them. From germline, CDR1 is MNHEY and CDR2 SMNVEV (reference sequence). The CDR3 is 13 amino acids. The CDR3 sequence: CASKPGTNTEAFF. Here the CDR3 DNA reads TGTGCCAGCAAGCCCGGGACTAACACTGAAGCTTTCTTT.

The V call is TRBV14, the J call TRBJ2-1, with 7 bases lining up with TRBD2. Germline CDR1 SGHDN, CDR2 FVKESK. This CDR3 is 13 amino acids long. Trimming took 4 bases from V and 9 from J; bases not matched to a gene: 6. DNA for the CDR3: TGTGCCAGCAGCCCATGGACTAGTGGTGAGCAGTTCTTC. Translation gives CASSPWTSGEQFF.

This rearrangement joins TRBV7-9 to TRBJ1-5, with 8 bases lining up with TRBD1. The junction had 0 bases not matched to a gene; V was cut back by 4 bases and J by 4 bases. This CDR3 has 13 residues. CDR1 is SEHNR and CDR2 is FQNEAQ in the germline V gene (reference sequence). The CDR3 loop reads CASSWTGNQPQHF. CDR3 coding DNA: TGTGCCAGCAGCTGGACAGGGAATCAGCCCCAGCATTTT.

This clone was counted a single time. The gene calls are TRBV29-1 and TRBJ2-6, with D hard to call. Germline V CDR1 and CDR2: SQVTM, ANQGSEA. V lost 6 bases and J lost 0, with 9 bases in between. The CDR3 extends over 14 amino acids. The CDR3 region is CSVKSVSGANVLTF. CDR3 DNA: TGCAGCGTCAAAAGCGTCTCTGGGGCCAACGTCCTGACTTTC.

The chain couples TRBV10-3 to TRBJ2-7; TRBD2 is a possible D gene (6 bases). The CDR3 is 13 residues long. Germline CDR1 and CDR2: ENHRY and SYGVKD. The ends were cut back, 3 bases at V and 6 bases at J, with 12 bases in the middle. CDR3 protein: CAISDSTGGEQYF. The CDR3 coding sequence is TGTGCCATCAGTGATTCAACCGGGGGCGAGCAGTACTTC.

The chain has TRBV5-4 and TRBJ2-1; D is possibly TRBD1 or TRBD2 (5 bases each). Germline-derived CDR1 and CDR2 are SGHNT and YYREEE (reference sequence). The CDR3 is 16 amino acids. Deletions cut 2 bases from V and 2 bases from J, with 14 bases between. This chain's CDR3 is CASSFNARDPYNEQFF. The CDR3 DNA reads as TGTGCCAGCAGCTTTAACGCCCGGGACCCCTACAATGAGCAGTTCTTC.

This clone was seen just once. The chain carries TRBV11-3 and TRBJ2-1; D not certain. The V end was cut by 2 bases, the J end by 6 bases, with 11 bases between. The CDR3 sequence is 14 residues long. Germline CDR1 SGHNT, CDR2 YENEEA. CDR3: CASSLPVVRNEQFF. The CDR3 DNA reads as TGTGCCAGCAGCTTACCGGTCGTTCGCAATGAGCAGTTCTTC.

The chain couples TRBV6-6 to TRBJ1-4; D unclear. The CDR3 runs to 15 residues. Germline V gene data show CDR1 as MNHNY and CDR2 as SVGAGI (reference sequence). V lost 4 bases to trimming and J lost 4 bases, with 13 bases between them. The CDR3 region has the DNA TGTGCCAGCAGTTTAGGACTCTCCGGTAATGAAAAACTGTTTTTT. Amino acids: CASSLGLSGNEKLFF.